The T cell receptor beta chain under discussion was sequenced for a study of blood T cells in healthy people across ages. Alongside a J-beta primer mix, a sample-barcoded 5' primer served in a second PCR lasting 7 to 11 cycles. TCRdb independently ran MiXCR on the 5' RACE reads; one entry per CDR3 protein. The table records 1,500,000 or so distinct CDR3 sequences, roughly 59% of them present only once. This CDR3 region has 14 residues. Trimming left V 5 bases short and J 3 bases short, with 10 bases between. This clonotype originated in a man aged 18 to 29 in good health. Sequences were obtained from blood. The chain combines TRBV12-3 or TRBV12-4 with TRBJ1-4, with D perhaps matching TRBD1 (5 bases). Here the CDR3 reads CASSPGSANEKLFF. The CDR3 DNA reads TGTGCCAGCAGTCCAGGGTCAGCTAATGAAAAACTGTTTTTT.